The clone carrying this T cell receptor (beta chain) was detected only a few times. Its specificity is unknown. CDR3 length equals 13 residues. Between the trimmed V and J ends, which lost 6 bases and 3 bases, there was a span of 14 bases. The V gene's germline CDR1 is DFQATT and CDR2 SNEGSKA (reference sequence). The data derive from a study of identical twins. Study results and caveats: Insertion counts were lower in abundant cord blood beta clonotypes, a trend that memory repertoires did not show.

TCRdb independently ran MiXCR on the 5' RACE reads; one entry per CDR3 protein. This table has 550,000 to 700,000 distinct CDR3 sequences, 21% appearing once. This same sample was also part of a study on T cells expressing NK-cell markers. This second study says: It was sorted CD3+CD56+NKG2C+, CD3+CD56+NKG2C- and CD3+CD56-NKG2C+ T cells that supplied the TCR beta repertoires. The eight sequenced donors comprised seven who were HCMV-seropositive and one who was seronegative. In 5 or 6 donors, dominant CD3+CD56+NKG2C+ clonotypes ranked among the top 10 CD8+ clonotypes.

This chain links TRBV20-1 with TRBJ1-2, with D unclear. This sequence originates from a woman under 30 in good health. Sample: PBMCs. The CDR3 DNA reads TGCAGTGCCGATCCTTCTTCGGACTATGGCTACACCTTC. It encodes CSADPSSDYGYTF.